The rows below give T cell receptor beta chains drawn from one sample of a study of Ad26.COV2.S vaccination and SARS-CoV-2 variants. Produced via immunoSEQ multiplex PCR; TCRdb's table is partial and in-frame only. The sample has around 500,000 clones; 80% to 90% are singletons. This sample comprised peripheral blood, obtained in a trial of Ad26.COV2.S vaccine versus placebo. Source of these receptors: a person aged 18-60 years who received the Ad26.COV2.S COVID-19 vaccine or a placebo. CDR3s include the opening cysteine and the closing phenylalanine or tryptophan. D genes are given only for firm matches. Clone size, where shown, is once, few, many, or a class for clones that have expanded.

>TRBV2|TRBJ2-7|NA|14|NA
TGTGCCAGCGGTCCGACAGGTAGGGCCTACGAGCAGTACTTC
CASGPTGRAYEQYF
>TRBV5-4|TRBJ2-1|NA|16|NA
TGTGCCAGCAGCTTGTGGGGGAACCCCAGCTACAATGAGCAGTTCTTC
CASSLWGNPSYNEQFF
>TRBV12-3/TRBV12-4|TRBJ1-2|NA|13|TRBD1
TGTGCCAGCAGTCCGGTCCCGGCAGGGGGCTTAACCTTC
CASSPVPAGGLTF
>TRBV6-6|TRBJ1-3|NA|16|NA
TGTGCCAGCAGTTACGGGGTGGGGCACTCTGGAAACACCATATATTTT
CASSYGVGHSGNTIYF
>TRBV27|TRBJ2-7|NA|17|TRBD2
TGTGCCAGCCGTCGAGGGGGAACTAGCGGGAGCGTCTACGAGCAGTACTTC
CASRRGGTSGSVYEQYF
>TRBV7-2|TRBJ2-7|few|16|NA
TGTGCCAGCAGCCCGGGACAGCGAACGGACTATTACGAGCAGTACTTC
CASSPGQRTDYYEQYF
>TRBV7-8|TRBJ2-1|NA|15|NA
TGTGCCAGCAGCTTAATGGAGAAGCCTTACAATGAGCAGTTCTTC
CASSLMEKPYNEQFF
>TRBV4-1|TRBJ2-7|NA|15|NA
TGCGCCAGCAGCCAAGCCCCTGCCAGATCCTACGAGCAGTACTTC
CASSQAPARSYEQYF
>TRBV5-4|TRBJ1-6|NA|15|NA
TGTGCCAGCAGCCCAGAGAGCTCCTATAATTCACCCCTCCACTTT
CASSPESSYNSPLHF
>TRBV6-5|TRBJ1-6|NA|15|NA
TGTGCCAGCAGTTACTCGGGGGGTCACAATTCACCCCTCCACTTT
CASSYSGGHNSPLHF
>TRBV28|TRBJ1-4|NA|14|NA
TGTGCCAGCAGTAAATTGACAGCCGGGGAAAAACTGTTTTTT
CASSKLTAGEKLFF
>TRBV5-7|TRBJ2-1|NA|15|NA
TGTGCCAGCAGCTTGGTAGCGCCCCGCTACAATGAGCAGTTCTTC
CASSLVAPRYNEQFF
>TRBV7-3|TRBJ1-1|NA|13|NA
TGTGCCAGCAGCGCGGTCACCGGAACTGAAGCTTTCTTT
CASSAVTGTEAFF
>TRBV28|TRBJ2-1|NA|15|TRBD2
TGTGCCAGCAGTTCTCCCGGGACTAGAGTGAATGAGCAGTTCTTC
CASSSPGTRVNEQFF
>TRBV7-9|TRBJ1-5|many|12|NA
TGTGCCAGCAGCTTAGAGTATCAGCCCCAGCATTTT
CASSLEYQPQHF
>TRBV6-5|TRBJ2-7|NA|14|TRBD2
TGTGCCAGCAGGGTTATAGCGGGAGCCCACGAGCAGTACTTC
CASRVIAGAHEQYF
>TRBV10-3|TRBJ2-7|NA|14|TRBD1
TGTGCCATCAGCGGGACAGGGGCCTCCTACGAGCAGTACTTC
CAISGTGASYEQYF
>TRBV19|TRBJ2-6|NA|20|TRBD1
TGTGCCAGTACCCCCCGACGGACAGGGGGAATAAGCTCTGGGGCCAACGTCCTGACTTTC
CASTPRRTGGISSGANVLTF
>TRBV10-3|TRBJ2-3|NA|20|TRBD2
TGTGCCATCAGTGGGCTAGCGGCCTACTCCCGCAGCGCTAGCACAGATACGCAGTATTTT
CAISGLAAYSRSASTDTQYF
>TRBV15|TRBJ2-4|few|16|NA
TGTGCCACCAGCAGAGGCACTGTTGGAGCCAAAAACATTCAGTACTTC
CATSRGTVGAKNIQYF